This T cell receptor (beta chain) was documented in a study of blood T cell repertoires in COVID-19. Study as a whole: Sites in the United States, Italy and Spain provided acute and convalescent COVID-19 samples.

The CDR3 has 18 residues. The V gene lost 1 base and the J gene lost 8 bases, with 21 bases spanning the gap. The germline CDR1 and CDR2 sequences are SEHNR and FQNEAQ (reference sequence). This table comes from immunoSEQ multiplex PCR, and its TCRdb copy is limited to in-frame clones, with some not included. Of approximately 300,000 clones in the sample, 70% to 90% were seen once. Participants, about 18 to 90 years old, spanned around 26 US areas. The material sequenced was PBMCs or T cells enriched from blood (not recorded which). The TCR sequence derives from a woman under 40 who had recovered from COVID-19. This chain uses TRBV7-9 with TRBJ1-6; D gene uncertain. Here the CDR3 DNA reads TGTGCCAGCAGCTTAGTACGACCGGCGGTCTCTCCATATTCACCCCTCCACTTT. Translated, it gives CASSLVRPAVSPYSPLHF.